This is a list of T cell receptor beta chains from one sample in a study of blood T cell repertoires in COVID-19. Profiled with immunoSEQ multiplex PCR; TCRdb holds only in-frame clones, not every one. Of about 370,000 clones detected, 80% to 90% appear once; the ten largest clones hold approximately 1%. The material sequenced was PBMCs or T cells enriched from blood (not recorded which). The receptor source for this set is a man between 18 and 35 years old who had recovered from COVID-19. Each CDR3 is given with its conserved first and last residue. Fields, in order: CDR3 DNA, CDR3 protein, V gene, D gene, clone size, J gene. D genes are given only for firm matches. The size of a clone is reported for some rows only, either as once, few or many, or as a class for expanded clones.

CDR3nt: TGTGCCAGCAGTTTATCGGGAGGGCGGCACAACTATGGCTACACCTTC
CDR3aa: CASSLSGGRHNYGYTF
v_gene: TRBV27
d_gene: NA
abundance: NA
j_gene: TRBJ1-2

CDR3nt: TGTGCCAGCAGCAAAGCGCTAGGACAGCCAGATAGCAATCAGCCCCAGCATTTT
CDR3aa: CASSKALGQPDSNQPQHF
v_gene: TRBV21-1
d_gene: NA
abundance: few
j_gene: TRBJ1-5

CDR3nt: TGTGCCAGTAAAAGGGCGGGTTCTTCCTACGAGCAGTACTTC
CDR3aa: CASKRAGSSYEQYF
v_gene: TRBV7-2
d_gene: NA
abundance: NA
j_gene: TRBJ2-7

CDR3nt: TGTGCCGGAGACAGGGGTGGCGAGACCCAGTACTTC
CDR3aa: CAGDRGGETQYF
v_gene: TRBV2
d_gene: TRBD1
abundance: NA
j_gene: TRBJ2-5

CDR3nt: TGTGCCAGCAGCTCCACTTTTAGCTCCTACAATGAGCAGTTCTTC
CDR3aa: CASSSTFSSYNEQFF
v_gene: TRBV7-9
d_gene: NA
abundance: few
j_gene: TRBJ2-1

CDR3nt: TGTGCCTGGAGCGCCGCGCGGGGGCTCTACGAGCAGTACTTC
CDR3aa: CAWSAARGLYEQYF
v_gene: TRBV30
d_gene: NA
abundance: NA
j_gene: TRBJ2-7

CDR3nt: TGTGCCAGCAGTTTAGCGACTAACTATGGCTACACCTTC
CDR3aa: CASSLATNYGYTF
v_gene: TRBV28
d_gene: NA
abundance: NA
j_gene: TRBJ1-2

CDR3nt: TGTGCCAGCTCACCAGGGGGGGAGGCTACGCAGTTCTTC
CDR3aa: CASSPGGEATQFF
v_gene: TRBV18
d_gene: TRBD2
abundance: NA
j_gene: TRBJ2-1

CDR3nt: TGTGCCAGCAGCCCGGGGACAGCACCCTACGAGCAGTACTTC
CDR3aa: CASSPGTAPYEQYF
v_gene: TRBV9
d_gene: TRBD1
abundance: NA
j_gene: TRBJ2-7

CDR3nt: TGTGCAAGTCGCTCGACTAGGCGGGAGGGGTACGAGCAGTACTTC
CDR3aa: CASRSTRREGYEQYF
v_gene: TRBV12-2
d_gene: NA
abundance: NA
j_gene: TRBJ2-7

CDR3nt: TGTGCCAGCAGCCAAGCGACGGGACAGCTAAATTCACCCCTCCACTTT
CDR3aa: CASSQATGQLNSPLHF
v_gene: TRBV14
d_gene: TRBD1
abundance: few
j_gene: TRBJ1-6

CDR3nt: TGTGCCAGCAGCCCTCTCCTTAGACAGGGCGCCGGGGAGCTGTTTTTT
CDR3aa: CASSPLLRQGAGELFF
v_gene: TRBV14
d_gene: TRBD1
abundance: NA
j_gene: TRBJ2-2

CDR3nt: TGTGCCAGCAGCCAAGATGGCGCGGGAGGGCCCGAAGATACGCAGTATTTT
CDR3aa: CASSQDGAGGPEDTQYF
v_gene: TRBV14
d_gene: TRBD2
abundance: NA
j_gene: TRBJ2-3

CDR3nt: TGTGCCATCAGCTTACAGGGAATCAATCAGCCCCAGCATTTT
CDR3aa: CAISLQGINQPQHF
v_gene: TRBV10-3
d_gene: NA
abundance: NA
j_gene: TRBJ1-5

CDR3nt: TGCAGCGTTGAAAGAGGGGGCTTTGGCTATGGCTACACCTTC
CDR3aa: CSVERGGFGYGYTF
v_gene: TRBV29-1
d_gene: TRBD1
abundance: NA
j_gene: TRBJ1-2

CDR3nt: TGTGCCAGCAGTCCCCCAGATGTGTGGGGCAGAGGATACGAGCAGTACTTC
CDR3aa: CASSPPDVWGRGYEQYF
v_gene: TRBV28
d_gene: NA
abundance: NA
j_gene: TRBJ2-7

CDR3nt: TGTGCCAGCAGTTACAGGGACAGGGGAGAGACCCAGTACTTC
CDR3aa: CASSYRDRGETQYF
v_gene: TRBV6-5
d_gene: TRBD1
abundance: NA
j_gene: TRBJ2-5

CDR3nt: TGTGCCAGCTCTCCGTGGGGCGGCAACCTTCCCTACGAGCAGTACTTC
CDR3aa: CASSPWGGNLPYEQYF
v_gene: TRBV18
d_gene: NA
abundance: NA
j_gene: TRBJ2-7

CDR3nt: TGTGCCAGCAGCGCTCGACAGGGGGCGACTAATGAAAAGCTGTTTTTT
CDR3aa: CASSARQGATNEKLFF
v_gene: TRBV7-2
d_gene: TRBD1
abundance: NA
j_gene: TRBJ1-4

CDR3nt: TGTGCCAGTAGTTCTTGGGACAGCCAGAACACCGGGGAGCTGTTTTTT
CDR3aa: CASSSWDSQNTGELFF
v_gene: TRBV19
d_gene: TRBD1
abundance: NA
j_gene: TRBJ2-2

CDR3nt: TGTGCCGGAGCGCGGGAGGGCGACACAGATACGCAGTATTTT
CDR3aa: CAGAREGDTDTQYF
v_gene: TRBV6-6
d_gene: TRBD2
abundance: NA
j_gene: TRBJ2-3

CDR3nt: TGCGCCAGCAGCCAATCTTCCGGGACAGTCAATTCACCCCTCCACTTT
CDR3aa: CASSQSSGTVNSPLHF
v_gene: TRBV5-1
d_gene: TRBD1
abundance: NA
j_gene: TRBJ1-6

CDR3nt: TGTGCCAGCAGCCGGACTAGCGGGGGGCGGTCCGGGGAGCTGTTTTTT
CDR3aa: CASSRTSGGRSGELFF
v_gene: TRBV7-3
d_gene: TRBD2
abundance: NA
j_gene: TRBJ2-2

CDR3nt: TGTGCCAGCAGTTTATTACGACAGGTCGATCAGCCCCAGCATTTT
CDR3aa: CASSLLRQVDQPQHF
v_gene: TRBV28
d_gene: NA
abundance: NA
j_gene: TRBJ1-5

CDR3nt: TGTGCCAGCAGCCCCCCCGACGGGGAAAATGAGCAGTTCTTC
CDR3aa: CASSPPDGENEQFF
v_gene: TRBV11-3
d_gene: NA
abundance: NA
j_gene: TRBJ2-1

CDR3nt: TGTGCCAGCAGCTTAAAAAACAGGAACACTGAAGCTTTCTTT
CDR3aa: CASSLKNRNTEAFF
v_gene: TRBV7-9
d_gene: NA
abundance: NA
j_gene: TRBJ1-1

CDR3nt: TGTGCCAGCAGTTTACAGGGTGACACTGAAGCTTTCTTT
CDR3aa: CASSLQGDTEAFF
v_gene: TRBV7-3
d_gene: NA
abundance: NA
j_gene: TRBJ1-1

CDR3nt: TGTGCCATCACCCTTAGACAGGGAGGAGGTGAAGCTTTCTTT
CDR3aa: CAITLRQGGGEAFF
v_gene: TRBV10-3
d_gene: TRBD1
abundance: once
j_gene: TRBJ1-1

CDR3nt: TGTGCCAGCAGGCCCGGGACAGGGCTCGCGAGCACTAATGAAAAACTGTTTTTT
CDR3aa: CASRPGTGLASTNEKLFF
v_gene: TRBV2
d_gene: TRBD1
abundance: NA
j_gene: TRBJ1-4

CDR3nt: TGTGCCACCAGGGACACCCACACAGATACGCAGTATTTT
CDR3aa: CATRDTHTDTQYF
v_gene: TRBV24-1
d_gene: NA
abundance: NA
j_gene: TRBJ2-3

CDR3nt: TGTGCCACCAGCAGAGATCTTGATCAGCCCCAGCATTTT
CDR3aa: CATSRDLDQPQHF
v_gene: TRBV15
d_gene: NA
abundance: NA
j_gene: TRBJ1-5

CDR3nt: TGTGCCAGCAGCCAACCGCTTACTAGCGGGAGGAATGAGCAGTTCTTC
CDR3aa: CASSQPLTSGRNEQFF
v_gene: TRBV3-1/TRBV3-2
d_gene: TRBD2
abundance: NA
j_gene: TRBJ2-1

CDR3nt: TGTGCCTGGAGTGTACTAGGATACGAGCAGTACTTC
CDR3aa: CAWSVLGYEQYF
v_gene: TRBV30
d_gene: NA
abundance: NA
j_gene: TRBJ2-7

CDR3nt: TGTGCCAGCAGCTTCAAAGTAGCGGGAGGAGAGACCCAGTACTTC
CDR3aa: CASSFKVAGGETQYF
v_gene: TRBV5-4
d_gene: TRBD2
abundance: NA
j_gene: TRBJ2-5

CDR3nt: TGTGCCAGCAGCTACCGGGACAGGGGAGGAGATACGCAGTATTTT
CDR3aa: CASSYRDRGGDTQYF
v_gene: TRBV11-1
d_gene: TRBD1
abundance: NA
j_gene: TRBJ2-3

CDR3nt: TGTGCCAGCAGGCCGACAGGGTCCAACGAGCAGTACTTC
CDR3aa: CASRPTGSNEQYF
v_gene: TRBV27
d_gene: TRBD1
abundance: NA
j_gene: TRBJ2-7

CDR3nt: TGTGCCATCAGTGAGGCTAGCGGGAAGTTTCGTAGTGAGCAGTTCTTC
CDR3aa: CAISEASGKFRSEQFF
v_gene: TRBV10-3
d_gene: TRBD2
abundance: once
j_gene: TRBJ2-1

CDR3nt: TGCGCCAGCAGTGAGTCGGCGACTGGGAGCACTGAAGCTTTCTTT
CDR3aa: CASSESATGSTEAFF
v_gene: TRBV10-1
d_gene: NA
abundance: NA
j_gene: TRBJ1-1

CDR3nt: TGTGCCAGCAGCTTAGGTACGCTGTCTAGACAAGAGACCCAGTACTTC
CDR3aa: CASSLGTLSRQETQYF
v_gene: TRBV11-2
d_gene: NA
abundance: many
j_gene: TRBJ2-5

CDR3nt: TGCGCCAGCAGCCAAGCCCAAACAGGGGGTGTGCAGTACTTC
CDR3aa: CASSQAQTGGVQYF
v_gene: TRBV4-1
d_gene: TRBD1
abundance: NA
j_gene: TRBJ2-7

CDR3nt: TGTGCCAGCGGAGCAACGGGACAGTTTGGCTACACCTTC
CDR3aa: CASGATGQFGYTF
v_gene: TRBV2
d_gene: TRBD1
abundance: NA
j_gene: TRBJ1-2

CDR3nt: TGTGCCAGCAGCCCCCAGGGGGATGATCAGCCCCAGCATTTT
CDR3aa: CASSPQGDDQPQHF
v_gene: TRBV7-9
d_gene: TRBD1
abundance: NA
j_gene: TRBJ1-5

CDR3nt: TGCGCCAGCAGCAACGATCCAGGGGGCACCTACGAGCAGTACTTC
CDR3aa: CASSNDPGGTYEQYF
v_gene: TRBV5-1
d_gene: TRBD1
abundance: NA
j_gene: TRBJ2-7